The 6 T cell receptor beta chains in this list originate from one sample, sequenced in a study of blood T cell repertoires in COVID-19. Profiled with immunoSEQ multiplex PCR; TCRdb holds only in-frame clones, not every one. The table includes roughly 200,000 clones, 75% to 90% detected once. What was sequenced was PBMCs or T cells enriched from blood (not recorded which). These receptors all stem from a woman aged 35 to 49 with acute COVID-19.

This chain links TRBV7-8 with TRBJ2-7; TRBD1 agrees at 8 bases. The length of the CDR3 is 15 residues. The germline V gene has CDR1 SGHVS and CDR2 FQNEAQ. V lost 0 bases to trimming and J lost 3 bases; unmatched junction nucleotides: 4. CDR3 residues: CASSLARDRGYEQYF. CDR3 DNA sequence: TGTGCCAGCAGCTTAGCGCGAGACAGGGGCTACGAGCAGTACTTC.

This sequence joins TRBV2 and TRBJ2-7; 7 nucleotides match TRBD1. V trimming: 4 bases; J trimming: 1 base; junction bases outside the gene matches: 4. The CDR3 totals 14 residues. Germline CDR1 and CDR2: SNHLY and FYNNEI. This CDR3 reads CASSGRDSSYEQYF. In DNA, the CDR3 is TGTGCCAGCAGTGGCCGGGACAGTTCCTACGAGCAGTACTTC.

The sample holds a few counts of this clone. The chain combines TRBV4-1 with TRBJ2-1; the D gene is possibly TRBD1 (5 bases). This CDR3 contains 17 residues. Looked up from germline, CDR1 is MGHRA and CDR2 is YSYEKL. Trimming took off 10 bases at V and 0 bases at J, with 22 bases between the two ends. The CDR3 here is CATRAWGSSSSYNEQFF. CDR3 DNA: TGCGCCACCAGAGCGTGGGGCAGTTCTTCCTCCTACAATGAGCAGTTCTTC.

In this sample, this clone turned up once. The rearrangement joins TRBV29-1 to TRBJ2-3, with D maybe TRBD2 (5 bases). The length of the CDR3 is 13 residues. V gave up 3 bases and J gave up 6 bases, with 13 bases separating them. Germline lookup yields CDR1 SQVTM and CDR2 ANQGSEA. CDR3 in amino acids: CSVERVRKDTQYF. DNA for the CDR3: TGCAGCGTTGAGAGGGTTCGGAAGGATACGCAGTATTTT.

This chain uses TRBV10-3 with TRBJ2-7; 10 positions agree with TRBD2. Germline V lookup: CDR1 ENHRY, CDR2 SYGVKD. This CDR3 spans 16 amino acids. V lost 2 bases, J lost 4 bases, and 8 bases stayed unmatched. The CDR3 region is CAISEGLAALVYEQYF. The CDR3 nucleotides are TGTGCCATCAGTGAGGGACTAGCGGCCCTAGTGTACGAGCAGTACTTC.

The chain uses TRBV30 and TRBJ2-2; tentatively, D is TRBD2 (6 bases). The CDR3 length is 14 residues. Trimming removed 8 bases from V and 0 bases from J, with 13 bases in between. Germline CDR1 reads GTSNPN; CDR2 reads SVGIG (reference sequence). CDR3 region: CARSGGANTGELFF. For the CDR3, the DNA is TGTGCCCGATCTGGAGGGGCGAACACCGGGGAGCTGTTTTTT.